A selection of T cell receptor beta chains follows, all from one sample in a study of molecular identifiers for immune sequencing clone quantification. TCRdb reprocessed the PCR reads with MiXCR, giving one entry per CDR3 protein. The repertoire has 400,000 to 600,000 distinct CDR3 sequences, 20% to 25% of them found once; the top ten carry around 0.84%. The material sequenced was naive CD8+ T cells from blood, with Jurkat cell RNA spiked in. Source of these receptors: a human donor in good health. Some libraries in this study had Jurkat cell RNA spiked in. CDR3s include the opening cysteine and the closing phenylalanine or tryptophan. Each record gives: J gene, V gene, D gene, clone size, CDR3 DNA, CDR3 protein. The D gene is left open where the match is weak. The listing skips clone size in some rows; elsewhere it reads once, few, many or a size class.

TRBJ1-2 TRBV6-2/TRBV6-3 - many TGTGCCAGCAGTTACCCGAGCAGGGTTGACTATGGCTACACCTTC CASSYPSRVDYGYTF
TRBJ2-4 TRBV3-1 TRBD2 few TGTGCCAGCAGCCAAGATGAGGGTGCGGGGGTCGGCATTCAGTACTTC CASSQDEGAGVGIQYF
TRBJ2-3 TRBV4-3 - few TGCGCCAGCAGCCAAGACTTCTACCCAACCCCTAGCACAGATACGCAGTATTTT CASSQDFYPTPSTDTQYF
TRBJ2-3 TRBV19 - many TGTGCCAGTAGTATCGTTGGCGGGGTTAGCACAGATACGCAGTATTTT CASSIVGGVSTDTQYF
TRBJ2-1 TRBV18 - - TGTGCCAGCCCCCACCGGGAGAACGGTTTCAATGAGCAGTTCTTC CASPHRENGFNEQFF
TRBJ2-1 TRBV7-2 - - TGTGCCAGCAGCTTATTTTATTTTGGGGCCTACAATGAGCAGTTCTTC CASSLFYFGAYNEQFF
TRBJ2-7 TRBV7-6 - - TGTGCCAGCAGCCCCTTCCGGACCGCCCAGGCCTACGAGCAGTACTTC CASSPFRTAQAYEQYF
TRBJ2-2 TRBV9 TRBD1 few TGTGCCAGCAGCGTAATCGGGACAGGGGCGAACACCGGGGAGCTGTTTTTT CASSVIGTGANTGELFF
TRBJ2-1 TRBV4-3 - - TGCGCCAGCAGCCAAGATTTTCGGACGGGTACCTACAATGAGCAGTTCTTC CASSQDFRTGTYNEQFF
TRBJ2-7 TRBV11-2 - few TGTGCCAGCAGCTTAAGGGGCAACGACGAGCAGTACTTC CASSLRGNDEQYF
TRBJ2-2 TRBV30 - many TGTGCCTGGAGTGTTGACACCGGGGAGCTGTTTTTT CAWSVDTGELFF
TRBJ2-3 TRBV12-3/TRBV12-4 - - TGTGCCAGCAGTTTTCTCCCGGACTTGGCAAACACAGATACGCAGTATTTT CASSFLPDLANTDTQYF
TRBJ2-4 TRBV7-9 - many TGTGCCAGCAGCTTAGTAACAGGGACCAAAAACATTCAGTACTTC CASSLVTGTKNIQYF
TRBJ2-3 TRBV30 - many TGTGCCTGGAGTGAAGGGGGGGGCGCAGATACGCAGTATTTT CAWSEGGGADTQYF
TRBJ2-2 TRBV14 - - TGTGCCAGCAGCCAAGGTTTGGGGGAGCTGTTTTTT CASSQGLGELFF
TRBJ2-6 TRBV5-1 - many TGCGCCAGCAGCTTCTTAAGCTCCTCTGGGGCCAACGTCCTGACTTTC CASSFLSSSGANVLTF